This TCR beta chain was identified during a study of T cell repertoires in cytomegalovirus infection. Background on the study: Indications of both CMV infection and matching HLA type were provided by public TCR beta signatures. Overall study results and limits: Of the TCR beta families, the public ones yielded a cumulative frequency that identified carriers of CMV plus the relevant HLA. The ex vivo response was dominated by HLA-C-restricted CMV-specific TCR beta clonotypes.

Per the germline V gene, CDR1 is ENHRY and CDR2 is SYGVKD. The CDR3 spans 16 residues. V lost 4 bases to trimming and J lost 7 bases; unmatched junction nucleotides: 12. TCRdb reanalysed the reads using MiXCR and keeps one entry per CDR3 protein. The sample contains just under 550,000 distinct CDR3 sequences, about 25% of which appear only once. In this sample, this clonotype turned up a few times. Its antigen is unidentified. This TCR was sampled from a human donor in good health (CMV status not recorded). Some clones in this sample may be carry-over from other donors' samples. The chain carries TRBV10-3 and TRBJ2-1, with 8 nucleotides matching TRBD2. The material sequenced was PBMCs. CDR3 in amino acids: CAISGRAGEIGNEQFF. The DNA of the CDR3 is TGTGCCATCAGTGGGAGAGCGGGAGAAATTGGGAATGAGCAGTTCTTC.